The clone carrying this T cell receptor beta chain came up once. Authors' methods: Estimation of nucleated cell counts relied on the amplification of reference gene primers. Method: immunoSEQ multiplex PCR; TCRdb's copy keeps in-frame clones and lacks some. That table supplies the V and J calls and clone size; D and trimming were determined from the DNA. Of under 200,000 clones in the sample, approximately 88% are singletons; the top ten hold roughly 9.1%. The sample originates from a study of blood T cell repertoires in COVID-19. Overall study: Material from acute and convalescent COVID-19 was sourced from the United States, Italy and Spain. In each case, the material was cDNA or gDNA derived from T cells, B-cell-depleted T cells, or PBMCs.

The CDR3 contains 15 residues. Per germline, CDR1 SGHTA and CDR2 FQGNSA. V was clipped by 3 bases and J by 2 bases, with 13 bases between them. The genes are TRBV7-2 and TRBJ1-1; a weak D match, TRBD1 (6 bases). Sequencing was carried out using peripheral blood. The origin of this receptor is a woman older than 75 with active or convalescent COVID-19. The CDR3, as DNA: TGTGCCAGCAGCTTCGGAGGGGGGGTAAACACTGAAGCTTTCTTT. Protein sequence: CASSFGGGVNTEAFF.